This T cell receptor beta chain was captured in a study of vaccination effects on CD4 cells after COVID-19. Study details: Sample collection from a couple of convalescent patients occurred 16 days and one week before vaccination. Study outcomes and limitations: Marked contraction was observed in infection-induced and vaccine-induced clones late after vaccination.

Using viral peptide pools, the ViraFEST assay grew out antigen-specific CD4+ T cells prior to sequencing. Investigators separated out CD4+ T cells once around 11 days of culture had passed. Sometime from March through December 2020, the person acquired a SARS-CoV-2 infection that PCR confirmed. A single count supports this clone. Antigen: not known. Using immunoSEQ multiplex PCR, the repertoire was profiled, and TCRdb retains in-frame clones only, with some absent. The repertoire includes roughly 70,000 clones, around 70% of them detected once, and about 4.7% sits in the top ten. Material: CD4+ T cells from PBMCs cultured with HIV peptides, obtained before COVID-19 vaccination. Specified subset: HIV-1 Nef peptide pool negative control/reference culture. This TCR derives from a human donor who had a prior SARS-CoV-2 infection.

CDR3 sequence (DNA): TGTGCCAGCAGCGAGACAGGGCATCCGAGCACAGATACGCAGTATTTT. Translation: CASSETGHPSTDTQYF. J is TRBJ2-3 and V is TRBV9; the match to TRBD1 covers 7 bases. The CDR3 sequence is 16 residues long. Germline trimming cut 3 bases from V and 0 bases from J; bases unmatched to any gene: 7. CDR1 and CDR2 (germline): SGDLS, YYNGEE.